This T cell receptor (beta chain) was profiled in a study of T cells in localized non-small cell lung cancer. Findings and limits, study-wide: Longer overall survival was associated with a higher density of T cells in the blood.

About this clone itself: Its antigen is still unknown.

The method was immunoSEQ multiplex PCR; TCRdb's version includes in-frame clones alone and lacks a portion of them. The profile covers 15,000 to 20,000 clones, with nearly 90% appearing a single time and more than 0.95% taken by the ten largest. The germline gives CDR1 MNHEY, CDR2 SMNVEV (reference sequence). V dropped 5 bases and J dropped 1 base, with 8 bases sitting between them. The CDR3 contains 13 residues. The TCR originated in a woman aged 35 to 70 with stage III lung adenocarcinoma. Sequencing used peripheral blood mononuclear cells, obtained before any cancer treatment. V is TRBV27 and J is TRBJ1-1; the D is unclear. The CDR3 DNA sequence: TGTGCCAGCAGTGCGGTGGCGAACACTGAAGCTTTCTTT. Residues: CASSAVANTEAFF.